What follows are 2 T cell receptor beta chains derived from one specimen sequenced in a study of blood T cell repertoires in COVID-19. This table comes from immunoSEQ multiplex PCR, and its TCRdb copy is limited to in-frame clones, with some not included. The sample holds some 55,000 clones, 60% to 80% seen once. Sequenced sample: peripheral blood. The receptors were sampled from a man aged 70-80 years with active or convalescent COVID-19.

CDR3 protein: CASSQGLAGATYNEQFF. The CDR3 DNA reads as TGTGCCAGCAGCCAGGGCCTAGCGGGGGCTACCTACAATGAGCAGTTCTTC. The chain employs TRBV3-1 (or the pseudogene TRBV3-2) and TRBJ2-1, with 10 bases matching TRBD2. The junction had 7 bases not matched to a gene; V was cut back by 3 bases and J by 2 bases. There are 17 residues in the CDR3. The germline V gene encodes CDR1 LGHDT and CDR2 YNNKEL (reference sequence).

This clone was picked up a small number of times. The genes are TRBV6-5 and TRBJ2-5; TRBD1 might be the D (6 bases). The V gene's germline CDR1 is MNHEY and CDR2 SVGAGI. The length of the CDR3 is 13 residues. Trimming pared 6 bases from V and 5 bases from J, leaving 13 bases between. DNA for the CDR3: TGTGCCAGCAGCCAAGACAGGCCTGAGACCCAGTACTTC. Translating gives CASSQDRPETQYF.